This T cell receptor (beta chain) is drawn from a study of a mutant IDH1 vaccine in newly diagnosed glioma. On the study more broadly: Treated patients had a mean age of around 40 years and a sex split that was roughly 62% male and 37.5% female.

Method: immunoSEQ multiplex PCR; TCRdb's copy keeps in-frame clones and lacks some. The repertoire consists of about 88,000 clones, with roughly four fifths occurring once and the leading ten covering less than 5.5%. Time point denoted: baseline, week 1 (first vaccination visit). Treatment here: pre-vaccination baseline after standard-of-care therapy. V lost 4 bases and J lost 1; bases outside the gene matches: 4. Germline V gene lookup returns CDR1 SGHRS and CDR2 YFSETQ. This CDR3 contains 14 residues. About this clone itself: The antigen remains unidentified.

General study results and limits: Pseudoprogression apparently tracked independently of changes in top peripheral T cell clonotypes.

The sequence came from a man in his forties with glioma. Some clones in this sample may be carry-over from other donors' samples. The starting material was PBMCs, obtained from a glioma patient treated with radiotherapy, temozolomide or both. This chain links TRBV5-1 with TRBJ2-5; 7 bases are a match to TRBD1. The CDR3 bases are TGCGCCAGCAGCCACCGACAGGGCCAAGAGACCCAGTACTTC. It codes for CASSHRQGQETQYF.